The sequence of this TCR beta chain was determined in a study of T cells after yellow fever vaccination (dated by TCRdb to between 2017 and 2020). A note on the overall study: The SMART-Seq v4 Ultra Low Input RNA kit was used to prepare libraries from fractions with low cell numbers. To follow T-cell clones before and after primary and booster YFV17D yellow fever vaccination, bulk TCR alpha and beta repertoires were sequenced over time. Two healthy male donors, one aged 18 to 29 and one aged 30 to 40 years, made up the cohort. Blood was collected at multiple timepoints before and after primary and secondary immunization, and bulk PBMC replicates and cell subsets were isolated. The full study reports these points: FACS-sorted repertoires could contain abundant contaminating clonotypes from the bulk population, so computational filtering was required. The study included only a couple of donors, which limits how far the findings can be generalized. A small share of clonotypes was detected in both CD4 and CD8 compartments, with the overlap likely arising from convergent recombination. The secondary T-cell response was weaker than the primary response but faster, peaking on day 5 instead of day 15. After the booster, most clones that had expanded after primary vaccination were detected again (around 97% of CD4 and under 90% of CD8), suggesting broad maintenance of memory.

TCR cDNA was made using 5'RACE template switching, a step that added a universal primer site and unique molecular identifiers. Priming for cDNA synthesis came from both the TCR alpha and TCR beta constant segments. Libraries were amplified in two PCR steps, with sample barcodes and sequencing adapters added in the second step. Sequencing of libraries was performed on Illumina HiSeq 2500 (2x100 bp) or NovaSeq (2x150 bp). The paper's processing steps were these. MIGEC handled demultiplexing of reads and collapsing into UMI consensus sequences, while MiXCR performed V(D)J alignment. Vaccine-responding clonotypes were defined with edgeR using replicate PBMC samples, requiring FDR below 0.01 and a log2 fold change above 5 up to day 15. Bulk clonotypes were assigned CD4 or CD8 identity according to which sequenced CD4 or CD8 repertoire held them at higher abundance. The public reads were reanalyzed by TCRdb: fastp trimming at Q25, MiXCR alignment, in-frame beta chains only. Each entry is one CDR3 protein sequence, shown with its most common DNA and genes. TCRdb's processing, not the authors' own work, is the source of the V and J calls. This sample gives 450,000 to 650,000 distinct CDR3 sequences in total; approximately 13% of them show up just once. Of the sample, 11% to 15% is held by the ten largest clones.

This clonotype has a handful of counts. Its antigen remains unidentified. The record has no base qualities; no much larger clone is one base away. CDR1 and CDR2, looked up from the germline V gene, are SGHTA and FQGNSA. V is shortened by 1 base, J by 15 bases, and the region joining them spans 13 bases. Counted from cysteine to phenylalanine, this CDR3 has 12 amino acids. The only DNA kept is the CDR3, 36 bases in frame from the first base. The sample's treatment or condition label, in plain terms: live attenuated yellow fever vaccine strain. At each blood-draw timepoint, two biological replicates of bulk PBMCs were collected. PBMCs were isolated from peripheral blood using a standard Ficoll-Paque protocol. TriZol was used to extract RNA from bulk PBMCs, CD4 and CD8 fractions, and dextramer-positive and dextramer-negative fractions.

Specimen: PBMCs, collected on the day of the yellow fever booster vaccination. Here the chain combines TRBV7-2 and TRBJ2-1; TRBD2 is perhaps the D gene, given 5 matching bases. The source of this sequence is a man between 25 and 39 years old who received the YFV17D yellow fever vaccine. The CDR3 has the sequence CASSLEVGEGFF. In nucleotide form, the sequence is TGTGCCAGCAGCTTAGAGGTGGGAGAGGGGTTCTTC.